This TCR beta chain was documented in a study of T cell repertoires in cytomegalovirus infection. Looking at the study overall: Based on public TCR beta signatures, there were indications of CMV infection and of a matching HLA type.

This clonotype was counted at least ten times. What it binds is not known. TCRdb passed the reads through MiXCR, listing each CDR3 protein once. The sample has 68,000 or so distinct CDR3 sequences, 20% to 25% seen once; the top ten hold roughly three quarters. Points from the study as a whole: The cumulative frequency of public TCR beta families distinguished individuals who carried CMV together with the relevant HLA. The ex vivo response was dominated by HLA-C-restricted CMV-specific TCR beta clonotypes.

This CDR3 is built from 15 residues. Looked up from germline, CDR1 is MGHRA and CDR2 is YSYEKL. V was shortened by 0 bases and J by 4 bases, with 12 bases between the two germline ends. This chain connects TRBV4-1 to TRBJ1-1; D gene unclear. Sequenced material: PBMCs, sequenced either directly or after in vitro stimulation (not recorded which). The receptor was derived from a human donor in good health (CMV status not recorded). Some clones in this sample may be carry-over from other donors' samples. The CDR3 protein is CASSQEGWVGTEAFF. The CDR3 region has the DNA TGCGCCAGCAGCCAAGAGGGGTGGGTTGGCACTGAAGCTTTCTTT.